The rows below give T cell receptor beta chains drawn from one sample of a study of T-cell reconstitution after alpha-beta-depleted transplantation in children. Via MiXCR, TCRdb re-called the PCR reads, giving one row per CDR3 protein. This table holds more than 450,000 distinct CDR3 sequences, around 18% found once. The material was PBMCs from the stem cell graft donor, obtained from the stem cell graft. These receptors all come from a human donor who donated a stem cell graft to a child with acute lymphoblastic leukemia. Each CDR3 is given with its conserved first and last residue. A D gene is named only where the DNA matches it firmly. Not all rows give a size; the values are once, few, many and, for expanded clones, a class.

14 | NA | TRBJ2-1 | TRBV29-1 | NA | TGCAGCGTGTTAAGCGCCAGCTCCTACAATGAGCAGTTCTTC | CSVLSASSYNEQFF
14 | TRBD1 | TRBJ2-5 | TRBV29-1 | NA | TGCAGCGTTGAAGGGACAGGGGAAAGGGAGACCCAGTACTTC | CSVEGTGERETQYF
18 | TRBD2 | TRBJ2-1 | TRBV3-1 | NA | TGTGCCAGCACAGACGCGACCGGGACTAGCGACTCCTACAATGAGCAGTTCTTC | CASTDATGTSDSYNEQFF
14 | NA | TRBJ2-3 | TRBV12-3/TRBV12-4 | NA | TGTGCCAGCAGCAAGAGGAGTGTCACAGATACGCAGTATTTT | CASSKRSVTDTQYF
14 | NA | TRBJ2-2 | TRBV27 | few | TGTGCCAGCAGCCGAGGGGTAAACGCCGGGGAGCTGTTTTTT | CASSRGVNAGELFF
15 | NA | TRBJ1-1 | TRBV5-1 | few | TGCGCCAGCAGCTTGGAATTAGGGGAAGGGACTGAAGCTTTCTTT | CASSLELGEGTEAFF
13 | NA | TRBJ1-2 | TRBV5-6 | NA | TGTGCCAGCAGCTCGGGAGCGATGGATGGCTACACCTTC | CASSSGAMDGYTF
14 | TRBD1 | TRBJ2-7 | TRBV18 | NA | TGTGCCAGCTCTCCAGAACAGGGGGCGTACGAGCAGTACTTC | CASSPEQGAYEQYF
13 | NA | TRBJ2-3 | TRBV30 | NA | TGTGCCTGGTCGACGACCCCCACAGATACGCAGTATTTT | CAWSTTPTDTQYF
13 | NA | TRBJ2-3 | TRBV15 | NA | TGTGCCACCAAGAGGGCCATAGCAGATACGCAGTATTTT | CATKRAIADTQYF
16 | NA | TRBJ2-3 | TRBV6-4 | NA | TGTGCCAGCAGTGACTCGAACAGGCCCAGCACAGATACGCAGTATTTT | CASSDSNRPSTDTQYF
15 | NA | TRBJ2-3 | TRBV3-1 | NA | TGTGCCAGCAGCCAAGTCCTCTTACAACTAGATACGCAGTATTTT | CASSQVLLQLDTQYF
15 | TRBD2 | TRBJ2-1 | TRBV5-1 | NA | TGCGCCGTGAGGACCGGACTAGCGGGAGGGGATGAGCAGTTCTTC | CAVRTGLAGGDEQFF
13 | TRBD1 | TRBJ2-5 | TRBV20-1 | NA | TGCAGGGACGACAGGGTGGGGCAAGAGACCCAGTACTTC | CRDDRVGQETQYF
15 | TRBD2 | TRBJ2-1 | TRBV6-1 | NA | TGTGCCAGCAGTCCCCCGATGGGGGAGGGCCTTGGGCAGTTCTTC | CASSPPMGEGLGQFF
16 | NA | TRBJ1-1 | TRBV4-2 | NA | TGTGCCAGCAGCCAAGATCTAATTGTTGGGGGCGTTGGGGCTTTCTTT | CASSQDLIVGGVGAFF
16 | NA | TRBJ1-1 | TRBV12-3/TRBV12-4 | NA | TGTGCCAGCAGTCCTCAGGGGTCCGCAATGAACACTGAAGCTTTCTTT | CASSPQGSAMNTEAFF
15 | TRBD1 | TRBJ2-5 | TRBV27 | NA | TGTGCCAGCAGTTTATGGGCAGGGGGACAAGAGACCCAGTACTTC | CASSLWAGGQETQYF
10 | NA | TRBJ2-1 | TRBV29-1 | few | TGCAGCTCTTTCGTCTATGAGCAGTTCTTC | CSSFVYEQFF
16 | TRBD1 | TRBJ1-1 | TRBV19 | NA | TGTGCCAGTAGTCACATACAGGGGACCCGTGAAACTGAAGCTTTCTTT | CASSHIQGTRETEAFF
14 | NA | TRBJ1-1 | TRBV18 | few | TGTGCCAGCTCACCCTCCACCTCTGTCGCTGAAGCTTTCTTT | CASSPSTSVAEAFF
15 | NA | TRBJ2-7 | TRBV20-1 | few | TGCAGTGCTAATAATCGGCTAGCGAAGCTTTACGAGCAGTACTTC | CSANNRLAKLYEQYF
16 | NA | TRBJ1-4 | TRBV5-1 | NA | TGCGCCAGCAGCCCACAACAGGGTGGCGTCGCTGAAAAACTGTTTTTT | CASSPQQGGVAEKLFF
19 | TRBD1 | TRBJ2-1 | TRBV11-1 | few | TGTGCCAGCAGCTTTTGGGGACAGGGGACCCCAACACGATACAATGAGCAGTTCTTC | CASSFWGQGTPTRYNEQFF
17 | TRBD1 | TRBJ2-4 | TRBV5-1 | NA | TGCGCCAGCAGCCCAACCCGAAGGGACAGGGGTTGGTTCATTCAGTACTTC | CASSPTRRDRGWFIQYF
14 | NA | TRBJ2-3 | TRBV16 | NA | TGTGCCAGCAGCCGCCCGGGGCAGGCAGATACGCAGTATTTT | CASSRPGQADTQYF
15 | NA | TRBJ2-2 | TRBV4-1 | NA | TGCGCCAGCAGCTCCCGGACAGAGAACACCGGGGAGCTGTTTTTT | CASSSRTENTGELFF
15 | TRBD2 | TRBJ2-2 | TRBV5-1 | few | TGCGCCAGCAGCTCACGGGAGGTCGGGACCGGGGAGCTGTTTTTT | CASSSREVGTGELFF